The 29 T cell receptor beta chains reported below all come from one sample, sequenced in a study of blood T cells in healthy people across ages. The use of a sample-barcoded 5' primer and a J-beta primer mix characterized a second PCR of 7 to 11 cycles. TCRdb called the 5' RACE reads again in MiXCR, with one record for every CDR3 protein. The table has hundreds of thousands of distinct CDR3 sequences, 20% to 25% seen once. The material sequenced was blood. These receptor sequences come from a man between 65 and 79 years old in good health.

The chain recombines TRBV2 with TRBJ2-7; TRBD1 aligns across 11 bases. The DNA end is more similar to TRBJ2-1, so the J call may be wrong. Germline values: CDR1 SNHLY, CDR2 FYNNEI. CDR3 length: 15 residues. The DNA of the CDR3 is TGTGCCAGCAGTGCGGGACAGGGGGGTATCAATGAGCAGTTCTTC. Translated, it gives CASSAGQGGINEQFF.

The CDR3 DNA follows: TGTGCTAGTGGTTTGGGACTAGTTACCCACAATGAGCAGTTCTTC. Translation: CASGLGLVTHNEQFF. V gene TRBV12-5 combines with J gene TRBJ2-1; D may be TRBD2 (6 bases). The ends were cut back, 1 base at V and 5 bases at J, with 12 bases in the middle. CDR3 length equals 15 residues. From germline, CDR1 is LGHNT and CDR2 FRNRAP.

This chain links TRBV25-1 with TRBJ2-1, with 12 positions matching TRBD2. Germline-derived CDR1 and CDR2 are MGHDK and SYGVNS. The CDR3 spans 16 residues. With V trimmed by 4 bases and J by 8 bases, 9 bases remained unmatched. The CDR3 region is CASSVTSGSSIHEQFF. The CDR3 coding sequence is TGTGCCAGCAGTGTGACTAGCGGGAGTAGCATCCATGAGCAGTTCTTC. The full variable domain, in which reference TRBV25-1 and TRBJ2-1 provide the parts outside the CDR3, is EADIYQTPRYLVIGTGKKITLECSQTMGHDKMYWYQQDPGMELHLIHYSYGVNSTEKGDLSSESTVSRIRTEHFPLTLESARPSHTSQYLCASSVTSGSSIHEQFFGPGTRLTVL.

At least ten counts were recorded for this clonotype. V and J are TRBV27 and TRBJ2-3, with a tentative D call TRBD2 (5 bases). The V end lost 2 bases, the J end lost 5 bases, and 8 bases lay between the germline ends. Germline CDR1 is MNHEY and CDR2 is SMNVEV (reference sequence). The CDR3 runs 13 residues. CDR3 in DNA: TGTGCCAGCAGTTTACTGGCGGGAGATACGCAGTATTTT. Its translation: CASSLLAGDTQYF.

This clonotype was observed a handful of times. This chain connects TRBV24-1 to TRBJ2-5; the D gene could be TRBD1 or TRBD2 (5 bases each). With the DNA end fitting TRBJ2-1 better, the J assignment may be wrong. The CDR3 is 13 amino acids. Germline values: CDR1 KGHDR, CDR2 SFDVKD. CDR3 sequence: CATAGLGASEQFF. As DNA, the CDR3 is TGTGCCACCGCGGGCCTAGGGGCCTCTGAGCAGTTCTTC.

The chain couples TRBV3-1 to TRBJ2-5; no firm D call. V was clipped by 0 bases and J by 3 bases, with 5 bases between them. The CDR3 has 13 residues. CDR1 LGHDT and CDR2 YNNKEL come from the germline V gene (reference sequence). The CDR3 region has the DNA TGTGCCAGCAGCCAAGAGATAAAAGAGACCCAGTACTTC. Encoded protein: CASSQEIKETQYF.

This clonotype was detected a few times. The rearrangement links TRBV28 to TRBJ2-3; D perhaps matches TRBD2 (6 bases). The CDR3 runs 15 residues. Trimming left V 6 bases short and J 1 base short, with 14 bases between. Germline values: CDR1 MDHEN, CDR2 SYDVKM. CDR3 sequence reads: CASRPGGAGTDTQYF. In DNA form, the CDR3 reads TGTGCCAGCAGACCCGGAGGGGCCGGCACAGATACGCAGTATTTT.

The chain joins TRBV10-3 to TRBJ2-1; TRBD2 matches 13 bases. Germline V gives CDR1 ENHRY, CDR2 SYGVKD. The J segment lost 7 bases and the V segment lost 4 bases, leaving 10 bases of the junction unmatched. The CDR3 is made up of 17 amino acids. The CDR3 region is CAISAVMGLAGWNEQFF. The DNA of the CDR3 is TGTGCCATCAGTGCAGTAATGGGACTAGCGGGATGGAATGAGCAGTTCTTC.

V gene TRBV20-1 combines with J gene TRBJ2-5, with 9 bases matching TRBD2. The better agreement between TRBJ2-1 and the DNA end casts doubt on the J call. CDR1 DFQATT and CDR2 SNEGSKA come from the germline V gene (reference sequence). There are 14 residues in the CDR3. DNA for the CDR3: TGCAGTGCCCAGCAAAGCGGGAGGTTGGATGAGCAGTTCTTC. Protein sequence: CSAQQSGRLDEQFF.

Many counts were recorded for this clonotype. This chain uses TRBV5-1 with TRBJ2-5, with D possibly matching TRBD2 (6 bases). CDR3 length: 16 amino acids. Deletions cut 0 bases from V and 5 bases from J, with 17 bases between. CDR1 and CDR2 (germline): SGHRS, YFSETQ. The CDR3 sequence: CASSLAGSGGGETQYF. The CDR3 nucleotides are TGCGCCAGCAGCTTGGCTGGGTCCGGAGGAGGGGAGACCCAGTACTTC.

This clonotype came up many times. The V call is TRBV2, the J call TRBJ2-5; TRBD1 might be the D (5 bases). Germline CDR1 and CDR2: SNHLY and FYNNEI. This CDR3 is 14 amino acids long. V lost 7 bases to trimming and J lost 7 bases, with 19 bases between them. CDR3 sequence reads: CASNERGQTGTQYF. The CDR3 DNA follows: TGTGCCAGCAACGAAAGGGGCCAGACGGGGACCCAGTACTTC.

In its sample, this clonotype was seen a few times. The CDR3 spells CAIGQQVSEQFF. For the CDR3, the DNA is TGTGCCATCGGCCAACAGGTGTCTGAGCAGTTCTTC. The V call is TRBV10-3, the J call TRBJ2-1, with D possibly TRBD1 on 5 matching bases. Trimming pared 8 bases from V and 9 bases from J, leaving 14 bases between. Germline V CDR1 and CDR2: ENHRY, SYGVKD. The CDR3 totals 12 residues.

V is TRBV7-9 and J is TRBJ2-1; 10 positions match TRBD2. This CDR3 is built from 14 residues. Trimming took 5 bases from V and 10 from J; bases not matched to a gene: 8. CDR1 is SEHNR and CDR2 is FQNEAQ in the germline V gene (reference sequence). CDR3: CASSPILAGAEQFF. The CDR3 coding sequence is TGTGCCAGCAGCCCCATTCTAGCGGGAGCGGAGCAGTTCTTC.

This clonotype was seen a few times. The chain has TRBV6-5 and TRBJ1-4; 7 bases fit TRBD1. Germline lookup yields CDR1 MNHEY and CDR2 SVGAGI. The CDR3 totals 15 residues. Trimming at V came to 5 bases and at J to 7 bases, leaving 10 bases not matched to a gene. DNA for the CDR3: TGTGCCAGCAGTCCGACAGGGAGGAATGGTGAAAAACTGTTTTTT. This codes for CASSPTGRNGEKLFF.

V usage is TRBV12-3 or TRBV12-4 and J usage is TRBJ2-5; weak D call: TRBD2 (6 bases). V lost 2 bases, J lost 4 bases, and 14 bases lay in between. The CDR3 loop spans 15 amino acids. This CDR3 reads CASSLRQLGGETQYF. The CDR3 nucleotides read TGTGCCAGCAGTTTAAGACAGCTCGGGGGAGAGACCCAGTACTTC.

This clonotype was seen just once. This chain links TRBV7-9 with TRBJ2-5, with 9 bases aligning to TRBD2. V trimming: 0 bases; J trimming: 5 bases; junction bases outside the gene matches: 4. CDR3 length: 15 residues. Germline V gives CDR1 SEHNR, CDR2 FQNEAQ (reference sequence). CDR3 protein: CASSLAAGGVETQYF. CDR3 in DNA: TGTGCCAGCAGCTTAGCAGCGGGAGGCGTCGAGACCCAGTACTTC.

The CDR3 reads CASSHKTDTQYF. CDR3 coding DNA: TGTGCCAGCAGCCACAAGACAGATACGCAGTATTTT. V usage is TRBV3-1 and J usage is TRBJ2-3, with unresolved D. Trimming stripped 3 bases from V and 3 bases from J, with 4 bases between. This CDR3 has 12 amino acids. Per the germline V gene, CDR1 is LGHDT and CDR2 is YNNKEL (reference sequence).

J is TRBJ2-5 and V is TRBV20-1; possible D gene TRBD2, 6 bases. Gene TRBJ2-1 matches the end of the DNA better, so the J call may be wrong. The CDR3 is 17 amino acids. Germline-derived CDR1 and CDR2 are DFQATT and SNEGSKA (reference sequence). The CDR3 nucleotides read TGCAGTGCTCCTAATTATTTTGACAGTACCTCGGAGGGGGAGCAGTTCTTC. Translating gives CSAPNYFDSTSEGEQFF.

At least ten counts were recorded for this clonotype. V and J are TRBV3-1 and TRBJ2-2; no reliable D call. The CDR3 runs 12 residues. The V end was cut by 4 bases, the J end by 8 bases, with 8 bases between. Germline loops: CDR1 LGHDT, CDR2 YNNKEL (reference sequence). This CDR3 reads CASSPYRGELFF. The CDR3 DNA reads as TGTGCCAGCAGCCCCTACCGTGGGGAGCTGTTTTTT.

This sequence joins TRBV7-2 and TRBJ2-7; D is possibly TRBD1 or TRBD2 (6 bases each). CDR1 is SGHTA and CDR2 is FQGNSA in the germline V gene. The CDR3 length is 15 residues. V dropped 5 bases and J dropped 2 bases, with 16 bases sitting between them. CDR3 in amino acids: CASSLGEGGPYEQYF. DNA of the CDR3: TGTGCCAGCAGCCTGGGAGAGGGGGGCCCCTACGAGCAGTACTTC.

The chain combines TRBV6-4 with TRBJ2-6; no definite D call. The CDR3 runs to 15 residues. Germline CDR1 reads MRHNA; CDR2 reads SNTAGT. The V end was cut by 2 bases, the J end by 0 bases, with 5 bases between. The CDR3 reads CASSDGVSGANVLTF. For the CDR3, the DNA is TGTGCCAGCAGTGACGGAGTCTCTGGGGCCAACGTCCTGACTTTC.

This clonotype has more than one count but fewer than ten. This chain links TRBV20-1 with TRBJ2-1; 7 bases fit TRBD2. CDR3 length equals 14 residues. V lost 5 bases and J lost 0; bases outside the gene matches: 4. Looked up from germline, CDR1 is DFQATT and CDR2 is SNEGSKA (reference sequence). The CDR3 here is CSAGGGFSYNEQFF. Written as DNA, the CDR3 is TGCAGTGCTGGGGGAGGGTTCTCCTACAATGAGCAGTTCTTC.

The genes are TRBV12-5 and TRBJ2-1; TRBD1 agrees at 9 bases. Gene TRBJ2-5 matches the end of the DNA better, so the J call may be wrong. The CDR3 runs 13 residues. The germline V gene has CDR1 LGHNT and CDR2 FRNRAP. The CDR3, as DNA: TGTGCTAGTGGTAACGACAGGGGGAAGACCCAGTACTTC. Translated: CASGNDRGKTQYF.

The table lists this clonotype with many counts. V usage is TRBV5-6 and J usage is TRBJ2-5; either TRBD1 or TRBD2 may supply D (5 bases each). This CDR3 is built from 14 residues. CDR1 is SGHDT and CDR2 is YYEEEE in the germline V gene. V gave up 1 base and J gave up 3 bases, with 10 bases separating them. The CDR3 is CASSLLGVEETQYF. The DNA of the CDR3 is TGTGCCAGCAGCTTGTTGGGGGTGGAAGAGACCCAGTACTTC.

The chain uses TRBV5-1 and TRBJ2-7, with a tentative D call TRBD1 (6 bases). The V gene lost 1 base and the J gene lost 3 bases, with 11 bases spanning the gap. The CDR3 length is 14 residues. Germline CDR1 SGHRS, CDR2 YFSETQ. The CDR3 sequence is CASSLNIGGYEQYF. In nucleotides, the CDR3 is TGCGCCAGCAGCTTGAACATAGGGGGCTACGAGCAGTACTTC. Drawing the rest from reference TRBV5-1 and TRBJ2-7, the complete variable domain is KAGVTQTPRYLIKTRGQQVTLSCSPISGHRSVSWYQQTPGQGLQFLFEYFSETQRNKGNFPGRFSGRQFSNSRSEMNVSTLELGDSALYLCASSLNIGGYEQYFGPGTRLTVT.

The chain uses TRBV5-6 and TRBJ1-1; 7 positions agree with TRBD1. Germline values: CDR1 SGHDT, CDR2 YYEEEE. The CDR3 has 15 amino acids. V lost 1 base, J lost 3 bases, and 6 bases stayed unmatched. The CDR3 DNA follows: TGTGCCAGCAGCTTGTCACCAACAGGGGACACTGAAGCTTTCTTT. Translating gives CASSLSPTGDTEAFF.

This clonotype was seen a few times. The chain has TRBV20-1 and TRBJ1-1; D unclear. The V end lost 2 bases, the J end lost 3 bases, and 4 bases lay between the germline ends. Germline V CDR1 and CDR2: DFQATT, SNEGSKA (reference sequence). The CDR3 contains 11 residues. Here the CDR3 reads CSARYHTEAFF. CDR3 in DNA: TGCAGTGCTAGATACCACACTGAAGCTTTCTTT.

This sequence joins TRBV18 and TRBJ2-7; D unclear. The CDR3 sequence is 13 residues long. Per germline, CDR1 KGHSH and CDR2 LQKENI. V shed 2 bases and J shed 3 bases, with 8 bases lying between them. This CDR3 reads CASSPGSDYEQYF. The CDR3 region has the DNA TGTGCCAGCTCACCAGGCAGCGACTACGAGCAGTACTTC.

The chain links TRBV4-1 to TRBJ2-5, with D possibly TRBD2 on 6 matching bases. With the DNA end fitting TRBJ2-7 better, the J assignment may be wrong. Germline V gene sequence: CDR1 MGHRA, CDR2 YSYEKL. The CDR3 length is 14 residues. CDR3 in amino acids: CASSQEASDYEQYF. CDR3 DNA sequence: TGCGCCAGCAGCCAAGAAGCTAGCGACTACGAGCAGTACTTC.